A single sample is the source of the 29 T cell receptor beta chains below, sequenced in a study of graft-versus-host responses after intestinal transplantation. Their antigens are not known. Assay used: immunoSEQ multiplex PCR; TCRdb lists only in-frame clones, some missing. The table has approximately 60,000 clones, more than 85% seen once. This sample comprised unstimulated CD8+ T cells sorted from spleen or lymph node cells, obtained before transplant. Receptors were obtained from a human donor who was the organ donor for an intestinal transplant.

The chain combines TRBV2 with TRBJ2-3; the match to TRBD1 covers 11 bases. The CDR3 is 15 residues long. Germline trimming cut 7 bases from V and 5 bases from J; bases unmatched to any gene: 8. Looked up from germline, CDR1 is SNHLY and CDR2 is FYNNEI. The CDR3 bases are TGTGCCAGCATTCAAGGACAGGGGGCTGAAGATACGCAGTATTTT. Amino acids: CASIQGQGAEDTQYF.

This clone has more than one count but fewer than ten. This rearrangement joins TRBV28 to TRBJ2-1, with D unresolved. The CDR3 sequence is 14 residues long. Trimming took 2 bases from V and 2 from J, leaving 7 bases between them. The germline CDR1 and CDR2 sequences are MDHEN and SYDVKM. CDR3 nucleotides: TGTGCCAGCAGTTTAGCGGATCCCTACAATGAGCAGTTCTTC. Protein: CASSLADPYNEQFF.

The chain couples TRBV18 to TRBJ2-7, with TRBD1 matching 9 bases. The ends lost 3 bases at V and 5 bases at J; junction bases unmatched: 5. There are 14 residues in the CDR3. Germline V lookup: CDR1 KGHSH, CDR2 LQKENI. The chain's CDR3 is CASSPGQGSHEQYF. The CDR3 bases are TGTGCCAGCTCACCGGGACAGGGTTCCCACGAGCAGTACTTC.

The chain recombines TRBV27 with TRBJ2-7, with TRBD2 matching over 8 bases. The V and J ends lost 2 bases and 4 bases, in that order; junction bases with no gene match: 16. Looked up from germline, CDR1 is MNHEY and CDR2 is SMNVEV (reference sequence). This CDR3 is 18 amino acids long. The CDR3 nucleotides are TGTGCCAGCAGTTTAGGGTGGGGGCGGGGGGCAGTGGGATACGAGCAGTACTTC. This encodes CASSLGWGRGAVGYEQYF.

The chain links TRBV7-9 to TRBJ2-7; weak D call: TRBD2 (5 bases). Germline CDR1 reads SEHNR; CDR2 reads FQNEAQ (reference sequence). V lost 0 bases and J 3 bases, leaving 12 bases between the germline ends. The CDR3 covers 15 residues. The CDR3 region is CASSLAGVGFYEQYF. CDR3 nucleotide sequence: TGTGCCAGCAGCTTAGCGGGAGTTGGATTCTACGAGCAGTACTTC. Looking up the rest from reference TRBV7-9 and TRBJ2-7 gives the full variable domain: DTGVSQNPRHKITKRGQNVTFRCDPISEHNRLYWYRQTLGQGPEFLTYFQNEAQLEKSRLLSDRFSAERPKGSFSTLEIQRTEQGDSAMYLCASSLAGVGFYEQYFGPGTRLTVT.

This clone appeared a few times. This chain links TRBV5-6 with TRBJ2-4; TRBD1 is a possible D gene (6 bases). This CDR3 contains 14 residues. The V gene's germline CDR1 is SGHDT and CDR2 YYEEEE. Trimming cost V 4 bases and J 9 bases, with 17 bases left between them. This CDR3 reads CASSIDWDTGIQYF. CDR3 in DNA: TGTGCCAGCAGCATTGATTGGGACACGGGCATTCAGTACTTC.

Of note for this clone: Its ends do not fully match the called genes, so a read error is possible. V and J are TRBV29-1 and TRBJ2-1; D is perhaps TRBD1 (5 bases). CDR1 and CDR2 (germline): SQVTM, ANQGSEA. The CDR3 runs to 17 residues. The CDR3: CSGEGQGRKSSYNEQFF. The CDR3 DNA sequence: TGCAGCGGTGAAGGTCAGGGTAGGAAAAGCTCCTACAATGAGCAGTTCTTC.

The chain is built from TRBV19 and TRBJ1-5; TRBD1 matches at 7 bases. V gave up 3 bases and J gave up 9 bases; unmatched junction bases: 11. The CDR3 runs 15 residues. CDR1 is LNHDA, CDR2 SQIVND, per germline (reference sequence). The chain's CDR3 is CASSIAGGGYRPQHF. CDR3 sequence (DNA): TGTGCCAGTAGTATTGCAGGGGGTGGATATCGGCCCCAGCATTTT.

The genes are TRBV7-9 and TRBJ2-7; the D gene is possibly TRBD1 (6 bases). Trimming left V 4 bases short and J 6 bases short, with 16 bases between. The CDR3 length is 14 residues. The germline V gene has CDR1 SEHNR and CDR2 FQNEAQ (reference sequence). CDR3 sequence: CASSSKQGRREQYF. CDR3 DNA sequence: TGTGCCAGCAGCTCCAAACAGGGAAGGCGCGAGCAGTACTTC.

The rearrangement uses TRBV28 and TRBJ2-1; possible D gene TRBD2, 5 bases. The CDR3 contains 13 residues. V gave up 7 bases and J gave up 7 bases, with 14 bases separating them. Germline V gives CDR1 MDHEN, CDR2 SYDVKM. CDR3 nucleotide sequence: TGTGCCAGCACCGGGGTTCCGAGAAATGAGCAGTTCTTC. Residues: CASTGVPRNEQFF.

The rearrangement uses TRBV9 and TRBJ1-2; D remains unclear. Germline lookup yields CDR1 SGDLS and CDR2 YYNGEE. The CDR3 length is 10 residues. V lost 3 bases to trimming and J lost 7 bases, with 4 bases between them. The CDR3 spells CASSGGGYTF. CDR3 nucleotide sequence: TGTGCCAGCAGCGGAGGTGGCTACACCTTC.

The genes are TRBV27 and TRBJ1-6; D may be TRBD1 (5 bases). Germline CDR1 is MNHEY and CDR2 is SMNVEV (reference sequence). The CDR3 contains 15 residues. The V and J ends lost 0 bases and 9 bases respectively, with 12 bases between them. The DNA of the CDR3 is TGTGCCAGCAGTTTATCGGGGGACTGGGGTTCACCCCTCCACTTT. Translating gives CASSLSGDWGSPLHF.

This chain uses TRBV11-1 with TRBJ2-7; TRBD2 matches at 7 bases. From germline, CDR1 is SGHAT and CDR2 FQDESV (reference sequence). CDR3 length: 16 residues. Losses at the gene ends were 5 bases for V and 3 bases for J; bases not matched to a gene: 13. CDR3 nucleotide sequence: TGTGCCAGCAGCCCGCGATCCGAGCGGGGCTACTACGAGCAGTACTTC. Translating gives CASSPRSERGYYEQYF.

The chain recombines TRBV27 with TRBJ2-7, with a possible D match to TRBD2 (6 bases). Trimming pared 6 bases from V and 2 bases from J, leaving 14 bases between. This CDR3 contains 14 residues. Per germline, CDR1 MNHEY and CDR2 SMNVEV (reference sequence). The CDR3 DNA is TGTGCCAGCAGCTTTGGGAGCGGGCCCTACGAGCAGTACTTC. It is translated as CASSFGSGPYEQYF.

As concerns this clone: Germline is not matched at one junction end, which may reflect a read error. This chain joins TRBV28 and TRBJ2-7, with D possibly being TRBD2 (6 bases). CDR1 is MDHEN, CDR2 SYDVKM, per germline. The length of the CDR3 is 13 residues. This CDR3 is CASSLDPDYGQYF. The CDR3 nucleotides are TGTGCCAGCAGTTTAGACCCGGACTACGGGCAGTACTTC.

The chain has TRBV6-5 and TRBJ2-2; tentative D call: TRBD1 (5 bases). Germline CDR1 MNHEY, CDR2 SVGAGI. The CDR3 sequence is 15 residues long. V was pared by 0 bases and J by 7 bases, with 12 bases between. CDR3 residues: CASSYSGRVGGELFF. CDR3 nucleotides: TGTGCCAGCAGTTACTCGGGCAGGGTAGGCGGGGAGCTGTTTTTT.

The chain carries TRBV7-9 and TRBJ2-1; 8 bases agree with TRBD1. Germline V gene sequence: CDR1 SEHNR, CDR2 FQNEAQ (reference sequence). The CDR3 is 13 amino acids. V lost 8 bases to trimming and J lost 2 bases; unmatched junction nucleotides: 2. The CDR3 nucleotides are TGTGCCAGCCAACAGGGGGCCTACAATGAGCAGTTCTTC. Translated, it gives CASQQGAYNEQFF.

The V gene is TRBV23-1, the J gene TRBJ1-1, with D maybe TRBD1 (5 bases). TRBV23-1 falls under the ORF class, with uncertain function. V shed 0 bases and J shed 4 bases, with 12 bases lying between them. This CDR3 is built from 15 residues. CDR3 DNA: TGCGCCAGCAGTCAATCGGCAGGGAAGGCCACTGAAGCTTTCTTT. Translating it yields CASSQSAGKATEAFF.

V is TRBV28 and J is TRBJ1-2, with D possibly being TRBD1 (6 bases). This CDR3 is built from 19 residues. The V gene lost 6 bases and the J gene lost 0 bases, with 26 bases spanning the gap. Germline V gene sequence: CDR1 MDHEN, CDR2 SYDVKM. The CDR3 bases are TGTGCCAGCAGCTACCCTGAGGTCGGGGGGCGACCTTCTAACTATGGCTACACCTTC. As protein: CASSYPEVGGRPSNYGYTF.

The chain combines TRBV10-2 with TRBJ1-2; 7 bases map to TRBD1. Germline V lookup: CDR1 WSHSY, CDR2 SAAADI. The CDR3 extends over 17 amino acids. With V trimmed by 3 bases and J by 2 bases, 12 bases remained unmatched. CDR3 protein: CASSESGTAMSNYGYTF. The CDR3 DNA reads as TGCGCCAGCAGTGAATCCGGGACAGCCATGTCGAACTATGGCTACACCTTC.

The chain carries TRBV11-2 and TRBJ1-3; 9 bases agree with TRBD1. V lost 4 bases, J lost 0 bases, and 1 base stayed unmatched. This CDR3 comprises 15 residues. Germline V lookup: CDR1 SGHAT, CDR2 FQNNGV. The CDR3: CASSWGQGSGNTIYF. The CDR3 DNA sequence: TGTGCCAGCAGCTGGGGACAGGGCTCTGGAAACACCATATATTTT.

This rearrangement joins TRBV9 to TRBJ2-7; D may be TRBD1 (5 bases). V lost 4 bases to trimming and J lost 4 bases, with 15 bases between them. The CDR3 is 14 residues long. CDR1 is SGDLS and CDR2 is YYNGEE in the germline V gene. The CDR3 loop is CASSPFDRGYEQYF. The CDR3 DNA reads as TGTGCCAGCAGCCCATTCGACAGAGGATACGAGCAGTACTTC.

This clone was picked up a small number of times. The rearrangement uses TRBV5-5 and TRBJ2-1; D not certain. The germline CDR1 and CDR2 sequences are SGHKS and YYEKEE (reference sequence). Trimming took 3 bases from V and 0 from J, leaving 10 bases between them. This CDR3 spans 15 amino acids. CDR3 loop: CASSSDVSSYNEQFF. CDR3 in DNA: TGTGCCAGCAGCTCTGATGTTAGCTCCTACAATGAGCAGTTCTTC. Variable domain in full (rest from reference TRBV5-5 and TRBJ2-1): DAGVTQSPTHLIKTRGQQVTLRCSPISGHKSVSWYQQVLGQGPQFIFQYYEKEERGRGNFPDRFSARQFPNYSSELNVNALLLGDSALYLCASSSDVSSYNEQFFGPGTRLTVL.

J is TRBJ2-1 and V is TRBV4-2; unclear D gene. The CDR3 extends over 15 amino acids. V lost 4 bases, J lost 7 bases, and 17 bases lay in between. Germline CDR1 and CDR2: LGHNA and YNFKEQ. The CDR3, as DNA: TGTGCCAGCAGCCCCCGTGGTAGGAGATTGAATGAGCAGTTCTTC. Protein: CASSPRGRRLNEQFF.

The chain employs TRBV5-4 and TRBJ2-7, with TRBD1 as a possible D gene (5 bases). The CDR3 loop spans 16 amino acids. V was cut by 0 bases and J by 3 bases, with 16 bases left in between. Germline V gene data show CDR1 as SGHNT and CDR2 as YYREEE (reference sequence). CDR3 nucleotides: TGTGCCAGCAGCTTGGAGTTCCAGGGTGTAAGCTACGAGCAGTACTTC. Its protein is CASSLEFQGVSYEQYF.

The chain joins TRBV14 to TRBJ2-7; D uncertain. Per the germline V gene, CDR1 is SGHDN and CDR2 is FVKESK. Between the trimmed V and J ends, which lost 0 bases and 0 bases, there was a span of 21 bases. The CDR3 has 19 residues. Here the CDR3 DNA reads TGTGCCAGCAGCCAAGACCCGTTCCCCCCAAGCGCCCCCTCCTACGAGCAGTACTTC. This gives the protein CASSQDPFPPSAPSYEQYF.

The chain couples TRBV27 to TRBJ1-1, with D uncertain. Deletions cut 3 bases from V and 4 bases from J, with 9 bases between. There are 13 residues in the CDR3. Germline lookup yields CDR1 MNHEY and CDR2 SMNVEV (reference sequence). The chain's CDR3 is CASSFQVATEAFF. CDR3 in DNA: TGTGCCAGCAGTTTTCAGGTGGCCACTGAAGCTTTCTTT.

The genes are TRBV6-5 and TRBJ2-3, with D unclear. The V end lost 0 bases, the J end lost 1 base, and 8 bases lay between the germline ends. The CDR3 runs 15 residues. From germline, CDR1 is MNHEY and CDR2 SVGAGI. CDR3 nucleotides: TGTGCCAGCAGTTACTCGCAAGGAGGCACAGATACGCAGTATTTT. It encodes CASSYSQGGTDTQYF.

The CDR3: CASSPEVRTGATDTQYF. DNA for the CDR3: TGCGCCAGCAGCCCGGAAGTTCGGACAGGGGCCACAGATACGCAGTATTTT. The chain joins TRBV4-3 to TRBJ2-3, with 9 bases fitting TRBD1. With V trimmed by 4 bases and J by 2 bases, 10 bases remained unmatched. CDR3 length: 17 amino acids. Germline CDR1 LGHNA, CDR2 YSLEER.